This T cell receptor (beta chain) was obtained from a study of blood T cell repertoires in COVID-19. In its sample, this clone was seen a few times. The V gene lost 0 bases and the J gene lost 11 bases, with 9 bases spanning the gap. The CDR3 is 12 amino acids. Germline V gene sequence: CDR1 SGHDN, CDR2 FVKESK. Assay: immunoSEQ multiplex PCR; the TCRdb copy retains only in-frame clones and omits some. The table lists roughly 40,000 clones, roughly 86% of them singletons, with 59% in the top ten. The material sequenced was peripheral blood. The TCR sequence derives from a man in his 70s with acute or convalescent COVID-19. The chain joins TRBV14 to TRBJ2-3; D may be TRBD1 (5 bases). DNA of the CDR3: TGTGCCAGCAGCCAAGAACTGGGGCAGCAGTATTTT. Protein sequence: CASSQELGQQYF.